The next 31 T cell receptor beta chains were all read from a single sample in a study of T cell responses to AZD1222 COVID-19 vaccine. Profiled with immunoSEQ multiplex PCR; TCRdb holds only in-frame clones, not every one. The repertoire holds about 130,000 clones, with about nine tenths as singletons. This material consisted of peripheral blood, taken on day 0 of AZD1222 vaccination. The receptors derive from an adult in good health.

The chain carries TRBV6-1 and TRBJ2-4; D not certain. This CDR3 region has 14 residues. In germline, CDR1 is MNHNS, CDR2 SASEGT. V dropped 1 base and J dropped 3 bases, with 7 bases sitting between them. In DNA form, the CDR3 reads TGTGCCAGCAGTGAAGGTCAGAGCAAAAACATTCAGTACTTC. Its translation is CASSEGQSKNIQYF.

Details on this clone: In the same sample, other DNA sequences code for this CDR3. CDR3 protein: CASSYGRYSNQPQHF. Written as DNA, the CDR3 is TGTGCCAGCAGCTACGGGCGGTATAGCAATCAGCCCCAGCATTTT. This chain links TRBV6-5 with TRBJ1-5; D not certain. Germline CDR1 is MNHEY and CDR2 is SVGAGI. V was shortened by 6 bases and J by 0 bases, with 12 bases between the two germline ends. The CDR3 has 15 residues.

The rearrangement joins TRBV7-2 to TRBJ1-1; tentative D call: TRBD1 (6 bases). With 2 bases removed from V and 4 bases from J, the gap between germline ends came to 14 bases. The CDR3 is made up of 15 amino acids. The germline V gene encodes CDR1 SGHTA and CDR2 FQGNSA. CDR3: CASSLKGDGLTEAFF. Here the CDR3 DNA reads TGTGCCAGCAGCTTAAAGGGGGATGGCCTCACTGAAGCTTTCTTT.

This chain links TRBV9 with TRBJ1-5; TRBD1 is a possible D gene (5 bases). The CDR3 runs 15 residues. V was trimmed by 4 bases and J by 2 bases, leaving 13 bases between them. CDR1 and CDR2 from the germline V gene are SGDLS and YYNGEE. CDR3: CASSSTQGGNQPQHF. In DNA, the CDR3 is TGTGCCAGCAGCTCCACCCAGGGTGGCAATCAGCCCCAGCATTTT.

The rearrangement joins TRBV7-9 to TRBJ1-1; D gene uncertain. The germline V and J ends were trimmed by 0 bases and 2 bases, with 16 bases remaining between them. The CDR3 consists of 17 residues. Germline V gene lookup returns CDR1 SEHNR and CDR2 FQNEAQ (reference sequence). Here the CDR3 reads CASSLADGTPENTEAFF. The CDR3 DNA is TGTGCCAGCAGCTTAGCTGACGGAACGCCCGAAAACACTGAAGCTTTCTTT.

This rearrangement joins TRBV3-1 (or the pseudogene TRBV3-2) to TRBJ1-3; D not certain. The CDR3 length is 14 residues. Trimming stripped 0 bases from V and 4 bases from J, with 7 bases between. Germline V gene data show CDR1 as LGHDT and CDR2 as YNNKEL (reference sequence). The CDR3 loop reads CASSQEWKGNTIYF. The CDR3 region has the DNA TGTGCCAGCAGCCAAGAATGGAAAGGAAACACCATATATTTT.

The CDR3 is CASRGQGIEAFF. CDR3 DNA sequence: TGTGCCAGCCGGGGACAGGGTATTGAAGCTTTCTTT. The chain links TRBV12-3 or TRBV12-4 to TRBJ1-1, with 9 bases aligning to TRBD1. This CDR3 has 12 residues. V was clipped by 8 bases and J by 7 bases; unmatched bases: 5.

This clone came up once. The J gene is TRBJ1-2, the V gene TRBV4-3; tentative D call: TRBD1 (5 bases). V was pared by 3 bases and J by 8 bases, with 13 bases between. The CDR3 sequence is 13 residues long. The germline gives CDR1 LGHNA, CDR2 YSLEER. The CDR3 nucleotides are TGCGCCAGCAGCCAGGGGACGCTTCCAGGCTACACCTTC. Translation: CASSQGTLPGYTF.

This chain joins TRBV5-1 and TRBJ2-2, with D maybe TRBD2 (5 bases). V was pared by 4 bases and J by 8 bases, with 27 bases between. CDR1 and CDR2 (germline): SGHRS, YFSETQ. CDR3 length: 18 amino acids. This CDR3 is CASSLAVQSLGNKGELFF. CDR3 DNA: TGCGCCAGCAGCCTTGCGGTCCAATCACTAGGGAACAAGGGGGAGCTGTTTTTT.

Written as DNA, the CDR3 is TGTGCCAGCAGCTTAGACCCCCCCATGTCCGGGACGGTGACCTACAATGAGCAGTTCTTC. Translated, it gives CASSLDPPMSGTVTYNEQFF. J is TRBJ2-1 and V is TRBV11-2; D might be TRBD1 or TRBD2, each matching 5 bases. Germline V lookup: CDR1 SGHAT, CDR2 FQNNGV. This CDR3 contains 20 residues. The germline V and J ends were trimmed by 0 bases and 2 bases, with 23 bases remaining between them.

The rearrangement joins TRBV5-5 to TRBJ2-2; D is undetermined. Germline-derived CDR1 and CDR2 are SGHKS and YYEKEE (reference sequence). Trimming took 4 bases from V and 4 from J, leaving 8 bases between them. The length of the CDR3 is 13 residues. CDR3 DNA: TGTGCCAGCAGCGTGGCGTCCACCGGGGAGCTGTTTTTT. Translating it yields CASSVASTGELFF.

This sequence joins TRBV6-5 and TRBJ1-3; D possibly corresponds to TRBD1 (5 bases). V gave up 7 bases and J gave up 0 bases, with 10 bases separating them. Germline CDR1 is MNHEY and CDR2 is SVGAGI. The CDR3 contains 14 residues. The CDR3 DNA is TGTGCCAGCATAGGGGAGCTCTCTGGAAACACCATATATTTT. It encodes CASIGELSGNTIYF.

The genes are TRBV5-1 and TRBJ2-7; D is ambiguous. There are 14 residues in the CDR3. Germline assignment: CDR1 SGHRS and CDR2 YFSETQ. V gave up 5 bases and J gave up 0 bases, with 12 bases separating them. The CDR3 DNA reads as TGCGCCAGCAGTACGGATGGGGTCTCCTACGAGCAGTACTTC. As protein: CASSTDGVSYEQYF.

The chain couples TRBV27 to TRBJ2-5; maybe TRBD1 (6 bases). Germline V gene lookup returns CDR1 MNHEY and CDR2 SMNVEV (reference sequence). Trimming removed 2 bases at V and 5 bases at J, with 12 bases between. The CDR3 covers 14 residues. The CDR3 DNA follows: TGTGCCAGCAGTTTAATGGGGGCGTCGGAGACCCAGTACTTC. It yields the protein CASSLMGASETQYF.

This clone appeared once. This chain joins TRBV9 and TRBJ2-3; 11 bases match TRBD2. There are 15 residues in the CDR3. The V gene's germline CDR1 is SGDLS and CDR2 YYNGEE. Trimming removed 4 bases from V and 5 bases from J; junction bases left unmatched: 6. CDR3 region: CASSLSGGALDTQYF. Written as DNA, the CDR3 is TGTGCCAGCAGCCTTAGCGGGGGGGCATTAGATACGCAGTATTTT.

There are a few counts of this clone. The CDR3 coding sequence is TGCGCCAGCAGCTGGAGGGGGGTAAAAGAGACCCAGTACTTC. This encodes CASSWRGVKETQYF. The chain couples TRBV5-1 to TRBJ2-5; D tentatively reads TRBD1 or TRBD2 (6 bases each). The V end was cut by 3 bases, the J end by 3 bases, with 12 bases between. The CDR3 runs to 14 residues. Germline V gene sequence: CDR1 SGHRS, CDR2 YFSETQ.

The chain is built from TRBV24-1 and TRBJ1-2; D is uncertain. The CDR3 runs 15 residues. The germline V gene has CDR1 KGHDR and CDR2 SFDVKD. V lost 3 bases and J 6 bases, leaving 16 bases between the germline ends. This CDR3 is CATSDRVGDRDGYTF. The DNA of the CDR3 is TGTGCCACCAGTGATCGGGTTGGGGATAGAGATGGCTACACCTTC.

The gene calls are TRBV6-6 and TRBJ1-2; no firm D call. The germline V and J ends were trimmed by 6 bases and 4 bases, with 15 bases remaining between them. CDR1 and CDR2 from the germline V gene are MNHNY and SVGAGI (reference sequence). The CDR3 is 14 residues long. CDR3 sequence (DNA): TGTGCCAGCAGATACGCCGAGAGCAGCTATGGCTACACCTTC. Encoded protein: CASRYAESSYGYTF.

In this sample, this clone turned up a few times. This sequence joins TRBV15 and TRBJ1-4, with D unresolved. The CDR3 runs 15 residues. CDR1 and CDR2 from the germline V gene are LNHNV and YYDKDF (reference sequence). V gave up 0 bases and J gave up 8 bases, with 13 bases separating them. The CDR3 loop is CATSRDPQVGEKLFF. In nucleotides, the CDR3 is TGTGCCACCAGCAGAGATCCGCAGGTGGGGGAAAAACTGTTTTTT. Using reference TRBV15 and TRBJ1-4 for the parts outside the CDR3, the full variable domain is DAMVIQNPRYQVTQFGKPVTLSCSQTLNHNVMYWYQQKSSQAPKLLFHYYDKDFNNEADTPDNFQSRRPNTSFCFLDIRSPGLGDTAMYLCATSRDPQVGEKLFFGSGTQLSVL.

V is TRBV9 and J is TRBJ1-1, with D possibly TRBD1 on 5 matching bases. Trimming cost V 2 bases and J 7 bases, with 15 bases left between them. The CDR3 is made up of 14 amino acids. Germline V gene sequence: CDR1 SGDLS, CDR2 YYNGEE. CDR3 sequence: CASSVSMGPSEAFF. The DNA of the CDR3 is TGTGCCAGCAGCGTCTCAATGGGGCCGAGTGAAGCTTTCTTT.

In regard to this clone: An end of the junction does not agree with germline; a read error may underlie this. The rearrangement uses TRBV12-3 or TRBV12-4 and TRBJ1-2; a weak D match, TRBD1 (5 bases). The CDR3 is made up of 13 amino acids. The CDR3 DNA is TGTGCCAGCAGCTTAGGGGCCCACTATGGCTACACCTTC. Translating gives CASSLGAHYGYTF.

The V call is TRBV6-4, the J call TRBJ1-6; D remains unclear. Trimming stripped 5 bases from V and 1 base from J, with 3 bases between. This CDR3 is 13 amino acids long. Germline V lookup: CDR1 MRHNA, CDR2 SNTAGT. The CDR3 coding sequence is TGTGCCAGCAGTTATTCCTATAATTCACCCCTCCACTTT. Amino acids: CASSYSYNSPLHF.

V is TRBV11-3 and J is TRBJ1-1; D not certain. The CDR3 contains 13 residues. V lost 2 bases and J 8 bases, leaving 12 bases between the germline ends. Germline loops: CDR1 SGHNT, CDR2 YENEEA. The CDR3 DNA reads as TGTGCCAGCAGCTTAAAGGGAGGAACCGAAGCTTTCTTT. Translating it yields CASSLKGGTEAFF.

The chain recombines TRBV19 with TRBJ2-5, with TRBD2 identical over 8 bases. The CDR3 consists of 15 residues. Looked up from germline, CDR1 is LNHDA and CDR2 is SQIVND (reference sequence). V dropped 4 bases and J dropped 1; count of bases not matched to a gene: 5. The CDR3 DNA is TGTGCCAGTAGTAGGGTAGCGGGGTCCCAAGAGACCCAGTACTTC. It translates to CASSRVAGSQETQYF.

The rearrangement uses TRBV7-2 and TRBJ2-3, with D tentatively TRBD2 (6 bases). Trimming removed 2 bases at V and 4 bases at J, with 13 bases between. This CDR3 contains 15 residues. Looked up from germline, CDR1 is SGHTA and CDR2 is FQGNSA. As DNA, the CDR3 is TGTGCCAGCAGCTTAATGGGAGGTGGGGCAGATACGCAGTATTTT. Amino acid sequence: CASSLMGGGADTQYF.

This chain uses TRBV6-5 with TRBJ1-1; D uncertain. The CDR3 length is 13 residues. Germline CDR1 and CDR2: MNHEY and SVGAGI. The V end lost 2 bases, the J end lost 3 bases, and 7 bases lay between the germline ends. DNA for the CDR3: TGTGCCAGCAGTTACGGGCGGTACACTGAAGCTTTCTTT. It translates to CASSYGRYTEAFF.

The rearrangement uses TRBV3-1 (or the pseudogene TRBV3-2) and TRBJ2-6, with 8 bases matching TRBD2. The CDR3 loop spans 19 amino acids. J was trimmed by 1 base and V by 1 base; bases with no gene match: 9. Germline V gene lookup returns CDR1 LGHDT and CDR2 YNNKEL (reference sequence). DNA for the CDR3: TGTGCCAGCAGCCAAGGCCCACGGGGGGGAAGTTCTGGGGCCAACGTCCTGACTTTC. Encoded protein: CASSQGPRGGSSGANVLTF.

The rearrangement joins TRBV11-2 to TRBJ2-3; D not resolved. The ends were cut back, 1 base at V and 5 bases at J, with 4 bases in the middle. Looked up from germline, CDR1 is SGHAT and CDR2 is FQNNGV. This CDR3 is built from 12 residues. Written as DNA, the CDR3 is TGTGCCAGCAGCTTAGCGTTAGATACGCAGTATTTT. Translating it yields CASSLALDTQYF. Drawing the rest from reference TRBV11-2 and TRBJ2-3, the complete variable domain is EAGVAQSPRYKIIEKRQSVAFWCNPISGHATLYWYQQILGQGPKLLIQFQNNGVVDDSQLPKDRFSAERLKGVDSTLKIQPAKLEDSAVYLCASSLALDTQYFGPGTRLTVL.

V gene TRBV25-1 combines with J gene TRBJ1-1; possible D gene TRBD1, 5 bases. Between the trimmed V and J ends, which lost 4 bases and 1 base, there was a span of 10 bases. The CDR3 extends over 14 amino acids. Looked up from germline, CDR1 is MGHDK and CDR2 is SYGVNS. Here the CDR3 reads CASSVGRKNTEAFF. In DNA form, the CDR3 reads TGTGCCAGCAGTGTGGGACGGAAGAACACTGAAGCTTTCTTT.

The genes are TRBV15 and TRBJ1-6; D uncertain. The germline CDR1 and CDR2 sequences are LNHNV and YYDKDF (reference sequence). The CDR3 totals 14 residues. The V end was cut by 0 bases, the J end by 8 bases, with 8 bases between. CDR3 in DNA: TGTGCCACCAGCAGAGACCGGAGGTATTCACCCCTCCACTTT. Protein sequence: CATSRDRRYSPLHF.

The chain has TRBV5-1 and TRBJ1-1; 7 bases agree with TRBD1. The CDR3 sequence is 14 residues long. Germline trimming cut 3 bases from V and 1 base from J; bases unmatched to any gene: 3. Germline lookup yields CDR1 SGHRS and CDR2 YFSETQ. CDR3 bases: TGCGCCAGCAGCTATGGGGACAGGAACACTGAAGCTTTCTTT. This gives the protein CASSYGDRNTEAFF.